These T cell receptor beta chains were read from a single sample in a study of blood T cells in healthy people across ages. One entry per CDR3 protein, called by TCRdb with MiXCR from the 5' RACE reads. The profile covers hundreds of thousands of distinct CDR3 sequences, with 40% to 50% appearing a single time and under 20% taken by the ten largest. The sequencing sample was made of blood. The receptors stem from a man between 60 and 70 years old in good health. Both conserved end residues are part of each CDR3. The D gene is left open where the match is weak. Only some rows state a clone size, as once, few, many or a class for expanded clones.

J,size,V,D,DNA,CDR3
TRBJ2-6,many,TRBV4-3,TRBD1,TGCGCCAGCAGCCAACTGAGACAGGGGGCGTCCGGGGCCAACGTCCTGACTTTC,CASSQLRQGASGANVLTF
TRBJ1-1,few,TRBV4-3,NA,TGCGCCAGCAGCCAAGATCGCGCAGGAAACACTGAAGCTTTCTTT,CASSQDRAGNTEAFF
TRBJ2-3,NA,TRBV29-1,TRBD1,TGCAGCGTTGGTCGGACAGGGACCACAGATACGCAGTATTTT,CSVGRTGTTDTQYF
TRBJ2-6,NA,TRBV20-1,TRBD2,TGCAGTGCTAGACTAGCGGGAGCCTTTTGGAACGTCCTGACTTTC,CSARLAGAFWNVLTF
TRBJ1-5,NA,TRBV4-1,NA,TGCGCCAGCAGTCATAACAGTAATAGCAATCAGCCCCAGCATTTT,CASSHNSNSNQPQHF
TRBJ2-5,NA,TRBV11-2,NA,TGTGCCAGTAGCCCCGATAGGGGATTCGGGTCAGACAAAGAGACCCAGTACTTC,CASSPDRGFGSDKETQYF
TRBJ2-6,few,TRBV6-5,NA,TGTGCCAGCAGTTACCTGGCCCGACGGGCCAACGTCCTGACTTTC,CASSYLARRANVLTF
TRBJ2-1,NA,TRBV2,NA,TGTGCCAGCAGTGAAGGAGGACGGAGCTCCTACAATGAGCAGTTCTTC,CASSEGGRSSYNEQFF
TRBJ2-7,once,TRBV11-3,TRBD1,TGTGCCATTTCGGCAGGGGGCTACGAGCAGTACTTC,CAISAGGYEQYF
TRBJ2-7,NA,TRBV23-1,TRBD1,TGCGCCAGTAGTCAATCCAGAGACAGGGTGTCCTACGAGCAGTACTTC,CASSQSRDRVSYEQYF
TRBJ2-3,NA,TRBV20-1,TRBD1,TGCAGTGCCACCGGGACAGGGGCGGATACGCAGTATTTT,CSATGTGADTQYF
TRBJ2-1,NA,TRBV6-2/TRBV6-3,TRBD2,TGTGCCAGCAGTCCCCGACCGGGACTAGCGGGGACTGAGCAGTTCTTC,CASSPRPGLAGTEQFF
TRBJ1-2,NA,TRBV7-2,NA,TGTGCCAGCAGGTTTACAGGGTCGGAACCTGGCTACACCTTC,CASRFTGSEPGYTF
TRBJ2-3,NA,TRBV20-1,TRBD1,TGCAGTGCTGGGACTCCAGGGGGCTCCATCACAGATACGCAGTATTTT,CSAGTPGGSITDTQYF
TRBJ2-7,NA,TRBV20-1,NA,TGCAGTGCTAGGGCCCAGGGACCACGCGAGCAGTACTTC,CSARAQGPREQYF
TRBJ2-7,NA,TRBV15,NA,TGTGCCACCAGCAGAGCTCCAGGGCTTGGCGAGCAGTACTTC,CATSRAPGLGEQYF
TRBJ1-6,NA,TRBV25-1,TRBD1,TGTGCCAGCAGTGACCTTACAGGGGGAAATTCACCCCTCCACTTT,CASSDLTGGNSPLHF
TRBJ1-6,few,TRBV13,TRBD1,TGTGCCAGCAGAGCGACAGGGGGTAATTCACCCCTCCACTTT,CASRATGGNSPLHF
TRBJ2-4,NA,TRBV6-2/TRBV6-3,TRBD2,TGTGCCAGCAGTACCGTAGGGGGACTAGCGGGATCCGCCTTCTACGAGCAATACTTC,CASSTVGGLAGSAFYEQYF
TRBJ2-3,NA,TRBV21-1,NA,TGTGCCAGCAGCCTACATGGAGGGACTAGCGGGGGTGCAGATACGCAGTATTTT,CASSLHGGTSGGADTQYF
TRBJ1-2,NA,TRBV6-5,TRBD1,TGTGCCAGCGATCCCCGACAGGGGATGATATCCTACACCTTC,CASDPRQGMISYTF
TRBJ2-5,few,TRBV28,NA,TGTGCCAGCAGTGCGGACCTCCGCAGGGAGCAGTACTTC,CASSADLRREQYF
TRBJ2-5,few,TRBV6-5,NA,TGTGCCAGCAGTTACGGTCAGGGTATCGGGGAGCAGTACTTC,CASSYGQGIGEQYF
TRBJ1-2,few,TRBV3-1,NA,TGTGCCAGCAGCCAAGATAAAGAGACATACTTCTATGGCTACACCTTC,CASSQDKETYFYGYTF
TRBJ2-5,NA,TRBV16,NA,TGTGCCAGCAGCCGAGCGGTCAGACAAGAGACCCAGTACTTC,CASSRAVRQETQYF
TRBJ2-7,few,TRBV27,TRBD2,TGTGCCAGCGGGCAAAGGACTAGCGGGGGCCCTCCCTACGAGCAGTACTTC,CASGQRTSGGPPYEQYF
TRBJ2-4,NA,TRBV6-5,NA,TGTGCCAGCAGTCCCTCGAGGGGAGCAAGGATTCAGTACTTC,CASSPSRGARIQYF
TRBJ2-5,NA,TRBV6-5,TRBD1,TGTGCCAGCAGTTACAGGGGGCGGGAGACCCAGTACTTC,CASSYRGRETQYF
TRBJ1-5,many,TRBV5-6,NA,TGTGCCAGCAGCTTGGCTCTAACAGGAACACAGCCCCAGCATTTT,CASSLALTGTQPQHF
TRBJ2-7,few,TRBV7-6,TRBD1,TGTGCCAGCAGCTACGGGGGACAGGCCTCCTACGAGCAGTACTTC,CASSYGGQASYEQYF